This T cell receptor (beta chain) was sequenced for a study of shared clonotypes between healthy human individuals. Clones were read by immunoSEQ multiplex PCR, and TCRdb kept only the in-frame ones, dropping some. The sample includes about 2.4 million clones, just over 90% of them seen just once. There are 13 residues in the CDR3. CDR1 and CDR2 from the germline V gene are SGHRS and YFSETQ. The V gene lost 0 bases and the J gene lost 15 bases, with 16 bases spanning the gap. This clone was detected only once. The rearrangement uses TRBV5-1 and TRBJ2-1; possible D gene TRBD2, 6 bases. The origin of this receptor is a man between 18 and 29 years old in good health. Sequencing was done on a sample of naive CD4+ T cells sorted from blood. Subset noted: CD45RA+ positively selected. Here the CDR3 reads CASSLDPAGSPFF. For the CDR3, the DNA is TGCGCCAGCAGCTTGGACCCGGCCGGGAGCCCGTTCTTC. Combining the CDR3 with reference TRBV5-1 and TRBJ2-1 gives the whole variable domain KAGVTQTPRYLIKTRGQQVTLSCSPISGHRSVSWYQQTPGQGLQFLFEYFSETQRNKGNFPGRFSGRQFSNSRSEMNVSTLELGDSALYLCASSLDPAGSPFFGPGTRLTVL.